The present T cell receptor (beta chain) was sequenced within a study of blood T cell repertoires in COVID-19. The overall study: T cells, B-cell-depleted T cells, or PBMCs provided the cDNA or gDNA that served as material.

After removal of 5 bases from V and 7 bases from J, the junction contained 22 bases not matched to a gene. Per germline, CDR1 MNHEY and CDR2 SVGEGT. CDR3 length: 20 amino acids. Measured with immunoSEQ multiplex PCR; TCRdb has only the in-frame clones, and not every one. The sample carries about 330,000 clones, almost 85% recorded once. Sequencing input: peripheral blood. The TCR was taken from a human donor in a cohort sampled during active COVID-19. The genes are TRBV6-2 or TRBV6-3 and TRBJ2-1; 11 bases map to TRBD2. CDR3 bases: TGTGCCAGCAGTCCCCTCAACTACCGACTTAGCGGGGGGGCCACGAATGAGCAGTTCTTC. It translates to CASSPLNYRLSGGATNEQFF.